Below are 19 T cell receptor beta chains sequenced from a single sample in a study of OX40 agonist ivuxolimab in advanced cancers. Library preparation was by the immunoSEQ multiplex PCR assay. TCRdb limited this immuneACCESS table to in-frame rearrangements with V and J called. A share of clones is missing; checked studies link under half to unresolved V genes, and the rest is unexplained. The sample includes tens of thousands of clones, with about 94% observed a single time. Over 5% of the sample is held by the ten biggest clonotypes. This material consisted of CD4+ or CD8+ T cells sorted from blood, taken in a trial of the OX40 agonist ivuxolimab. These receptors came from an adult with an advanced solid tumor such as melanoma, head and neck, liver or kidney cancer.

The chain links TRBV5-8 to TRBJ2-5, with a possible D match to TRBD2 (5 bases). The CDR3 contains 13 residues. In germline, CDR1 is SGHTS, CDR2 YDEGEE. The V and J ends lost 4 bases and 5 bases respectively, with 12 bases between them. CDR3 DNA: TGTGCCAGCAGCCGGGGAGCAGCGGAGACCCAGTACTTC. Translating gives CASSRGAAETQYF. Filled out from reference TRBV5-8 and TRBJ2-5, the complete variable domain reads EAGVTQSPTHLIKTRGQQATLRCSPISGHTSVYWYQQALGLGLQFLLWYDEGEERNRGNFPPRFSGRQFPNYSSELNVNALELEDSALYLCASSRGAAETQYFGPGTRLLVL.

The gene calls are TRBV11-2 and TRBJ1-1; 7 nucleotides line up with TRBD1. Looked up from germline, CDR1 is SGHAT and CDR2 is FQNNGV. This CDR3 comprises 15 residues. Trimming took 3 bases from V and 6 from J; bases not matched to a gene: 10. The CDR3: CASSLWGTVLSEAFF. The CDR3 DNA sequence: TGTGCCAGCAGCTTGTGGGGGACAGTCCTATCTGAAGCTTTCTTT.

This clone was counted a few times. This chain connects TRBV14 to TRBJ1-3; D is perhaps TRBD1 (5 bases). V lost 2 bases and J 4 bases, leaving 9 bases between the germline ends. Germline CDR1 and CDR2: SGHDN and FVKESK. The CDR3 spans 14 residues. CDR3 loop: CASSQQGYGNTIYF. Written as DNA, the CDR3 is TGTGCCAGCAGCCAACAGGGATACGGAAACACCATATATTTT.

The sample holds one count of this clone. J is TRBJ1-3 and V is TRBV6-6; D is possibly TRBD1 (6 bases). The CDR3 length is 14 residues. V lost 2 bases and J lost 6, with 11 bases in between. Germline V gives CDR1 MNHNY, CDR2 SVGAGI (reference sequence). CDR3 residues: CASSYQGLKNTIYF. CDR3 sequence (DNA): TGTGCCAGCAGTTACCAGGGGCTCAAAAACACCATATATTTT.

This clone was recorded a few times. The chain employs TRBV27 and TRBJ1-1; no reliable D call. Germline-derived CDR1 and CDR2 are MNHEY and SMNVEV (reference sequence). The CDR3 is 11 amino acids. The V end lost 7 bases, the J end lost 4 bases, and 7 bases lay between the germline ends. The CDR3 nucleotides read TGTGCCAGCACGGGCGGCACTGAAGCTTTCTTT. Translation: CASTGGTEAFF.

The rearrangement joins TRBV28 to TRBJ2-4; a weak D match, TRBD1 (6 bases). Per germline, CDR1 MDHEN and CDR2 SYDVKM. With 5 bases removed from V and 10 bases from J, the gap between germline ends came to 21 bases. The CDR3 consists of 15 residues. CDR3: CASSGVRGGGIIQYF. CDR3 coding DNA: TGTGCCAGCAGTGGGGTCAGGGGTGGGGGAATTATTCAGTACTTC.

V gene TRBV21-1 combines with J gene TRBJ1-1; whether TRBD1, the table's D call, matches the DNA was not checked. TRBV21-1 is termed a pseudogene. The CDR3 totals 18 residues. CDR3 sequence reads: CASSKAWDTRWENTEAFF. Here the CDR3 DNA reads TGTGCCAGCAGCAAAGCGTGGGACACACGCTGGGAGAACACTGAAGCTTTCTTT.

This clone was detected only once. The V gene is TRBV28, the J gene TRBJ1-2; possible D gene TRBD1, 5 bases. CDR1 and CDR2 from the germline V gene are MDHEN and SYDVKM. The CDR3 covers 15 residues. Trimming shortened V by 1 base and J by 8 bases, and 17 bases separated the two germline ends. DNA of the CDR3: TGTGCCAGCAGTTTATCCAGGCAGGGAGGAGACGGCTACACCTTC. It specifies CASSLSRQGGDGYTF.

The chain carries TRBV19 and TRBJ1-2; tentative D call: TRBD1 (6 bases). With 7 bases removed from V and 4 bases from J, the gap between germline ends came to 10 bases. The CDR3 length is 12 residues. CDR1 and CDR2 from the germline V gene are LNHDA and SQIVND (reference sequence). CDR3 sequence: CASTADSYGYTF. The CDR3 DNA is TGTGCCAGTACCGCGGACAGCTATGGCTACACCTTC.

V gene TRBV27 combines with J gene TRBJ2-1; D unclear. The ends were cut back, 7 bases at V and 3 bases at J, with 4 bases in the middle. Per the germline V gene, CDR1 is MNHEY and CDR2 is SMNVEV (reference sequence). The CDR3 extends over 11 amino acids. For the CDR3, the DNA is TGTGCCAGCAACTACTACAATGAGCAGTTCTTC. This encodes CASNYYNEQFF.

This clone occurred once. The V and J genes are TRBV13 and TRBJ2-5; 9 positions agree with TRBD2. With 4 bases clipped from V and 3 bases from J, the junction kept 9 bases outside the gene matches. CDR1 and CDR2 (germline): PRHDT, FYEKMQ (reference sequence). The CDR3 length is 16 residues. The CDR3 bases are TGTGCCAGCAGCTCTCTTAGCGGGAGTGGAAAAGAGACCCAGTACTTC. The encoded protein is CASSSLSGSGKETQYF. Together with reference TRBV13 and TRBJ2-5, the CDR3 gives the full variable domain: AAGVIQSPRHLIKEKRETATLKCYPIPRHDTVYWYQQGPGQDPQFLISFYEKMQSDKGSIPDRFSAQQFSDYHSELNMSSLELGDSALYFCASSSLSGSGKETQYFGPGTRLLVL.

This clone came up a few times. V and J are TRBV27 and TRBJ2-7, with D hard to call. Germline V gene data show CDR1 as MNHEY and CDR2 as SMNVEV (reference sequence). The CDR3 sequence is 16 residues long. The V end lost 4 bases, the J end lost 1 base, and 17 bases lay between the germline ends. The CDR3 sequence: CASSSYYRSESYEQYF. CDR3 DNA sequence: TGTGCCAGCAGTTCCTACTACAGATCCGAGTCCTACGAGCAGTACTTC.

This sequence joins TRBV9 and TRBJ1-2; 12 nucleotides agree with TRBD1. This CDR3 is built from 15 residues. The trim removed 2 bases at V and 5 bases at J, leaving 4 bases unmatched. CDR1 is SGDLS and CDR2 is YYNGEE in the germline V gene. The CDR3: CASSVGTGGGYGYTF. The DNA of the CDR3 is TGTGCCAGCAGCGTCGGGACAGGGGGCGGGTATGGCTACACCTTC.

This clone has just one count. CDR3 in DNA: TGTGCCAGCAGCTCATATAGTTACGGGACACCCTCCTACGAGCAGTACTTC. This encodes CASSSYSYGTPSYEQYF. The J gene is TRBJ2-7, the V gene TRBV5-4; D is possibly TRBD1 (6 bases). Trimming stripped 3 bases from V and 0 bases from J, with 19 bases between. Germline CDR1 SGHNT, CDR2 YYREEE (reference sequence). The CDR3 is 17 amino acids.

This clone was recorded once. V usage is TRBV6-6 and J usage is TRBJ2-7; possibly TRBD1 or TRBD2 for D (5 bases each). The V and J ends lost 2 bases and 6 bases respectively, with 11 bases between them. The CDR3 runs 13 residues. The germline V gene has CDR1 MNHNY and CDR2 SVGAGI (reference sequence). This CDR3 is CASSYGPGAEQYF. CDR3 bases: TGTGCCAGCAGTTACGGACCCGGGGCCGAGCAGTACTTC.

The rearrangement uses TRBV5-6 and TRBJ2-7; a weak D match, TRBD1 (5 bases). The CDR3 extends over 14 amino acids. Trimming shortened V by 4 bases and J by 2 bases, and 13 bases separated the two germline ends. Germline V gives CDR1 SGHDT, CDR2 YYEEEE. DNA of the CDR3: TGTGCCAGCAGCCTAGGACATTACACCTACGAGCAGTACTTC. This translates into CASSLGHYTYEQYF.

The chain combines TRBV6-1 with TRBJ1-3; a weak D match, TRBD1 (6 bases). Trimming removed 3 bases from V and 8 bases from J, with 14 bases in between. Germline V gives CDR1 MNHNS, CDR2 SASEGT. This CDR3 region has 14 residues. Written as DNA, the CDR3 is TGTGCCAGCAGTGACAGGGGAGGGGAGGACACCATATATTTT. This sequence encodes CASSDRGGEDTIYF.

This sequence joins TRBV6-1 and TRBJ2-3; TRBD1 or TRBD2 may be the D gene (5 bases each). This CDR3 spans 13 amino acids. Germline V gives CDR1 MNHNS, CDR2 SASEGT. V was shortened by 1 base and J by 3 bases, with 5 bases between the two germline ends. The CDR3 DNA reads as TGTGCCAGCAGTGAAGGGGGGACAGATACGCAGTATTTT. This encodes CASSEGGTDTQYF.

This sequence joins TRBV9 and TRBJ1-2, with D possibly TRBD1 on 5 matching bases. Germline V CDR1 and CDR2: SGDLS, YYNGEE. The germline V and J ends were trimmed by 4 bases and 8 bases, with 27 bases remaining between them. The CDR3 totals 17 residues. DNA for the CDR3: TGTGCCAGCAGCCCCCACGCGGGGGGGATAGGCCTATACGGCTACACCTTC. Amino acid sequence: CASSPHAGGIGLYGYTF. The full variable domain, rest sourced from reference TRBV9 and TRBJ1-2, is DSGVTQTPKHLITATGQRVTLRCSPRSGDLSVYWYQQSLDQGLQFLIQYYNGEERAKGNILERFSAQQFPDLHSELNLSSLELGDSALYFCASSPHAGGIGLYGYTFGSGTRLTVV.